Listed below are T cell receptor beta chains from one sample, sequenced in a study of T cell responses to AZD1222 COVID-19 vaccine. Using immunoSEQ multiplex PCR, the repertoire was profiled, and TCRdb retains in-frame clones only, with some absent. This table has around 140,000 clones, approximately 95% appearing once. The sequenced sample was peripheral blood, obtained on day 0 of MenACWY control vaccination. The receptors were gathered from an adult in good health. Each CDR3 is given with its conserved first and last residue. The order of the fields is V gene, CDR3 protein.

v_call: TRBV6-5; cdr3_aa: CASTGPNTEAFF
v_call: TRBV27; cdr3_aa: CASSLIAGAYEQYF
v_call: TRBV29-1; cdr3_aa: CSVEGYTF
v_call: TRBV2; cdr3_aa: CASRGDYSYEAFF
v_call: TRBV29-1; cdr3_aa: CSVVGQGYGYTF
v_call: TRBV30; cdr3_aa: CAWSSGRAASYNEQFF
v_call: TRBV25-1; cdr3_aa: CASSESPGRANTEAFF
v_call: TRBV13; cdr3_aa: CASSPDTGWTGYGYTF
v_call: TRBV5-4; cdr3_aa: CASSPGQGRNQPQHF
v_call: TRBV29-1; cdr3_aa: CSVGPQGWRETEAFF
v_call: TRBV2; cdr3_aa: CARGLEGEQYF
v_call: TRBV6-1; cdr3_aa: CASSEMPIQIMNTEAFF
v_call: TRBV4-1; cdr3_aa: CASSHPIRQGYGGYTF
v_call: TRBV12-5; cdr3_aa: CASANRAMNTEAFF
v_call: TRBV7-9; cdr3_aa: CASSSLTGTSYTF
v_call: TRBV4-1; cdr3_aa: CASSRDLAVADTQYF
v_call: TRBV6-5; cdr3_aa: CASSQGAPYEQYF
v_call: TRBV18; cdr3_aa: CASSPWDRVETQYF
v_call: TRBV4-3; cdr3_aa: CASENRGAGELFF
v_call: TRBV5-1; cdr3_aa: CASSLNPLADSYNEQFF
v_call: TRBV9; cdr3_aa: CASSREAGANEQYF
v_call: TRBV7-3; cdr3_aa: CASRLAGTNTGELFF
v_call: TRBV7-8; cdr3_aa: CASSQNRGDTEAFF
v_call: TRBV6-2/TRBV6-3; cdr3_aa: CASSYSEFLNTEAFF
v_call: TRBV28; cdr3_aa: CASSPGTGGLGYDSPLHF
v_call: TRBV3-1/TRBV3-2; cdr3_aa: CASSQDIGKSNEQFF
v_call: TRBV4-3; cdr3_aa: CASSQDLHQPQHF
v_call: TRBV19; cdr3_aa: CASSTGKDTEAFF
v_call: TRBV5-4; cdr3_aa: CASSKGVSEAFF
v_call: TRBV4-3; cdr3_aa: CASSQGTEKYTEAFF